This T cell receptor beta chain was profiled in a study of shared clonotypes between healthy human individuals. Study-level information: CD4 naive and CD4 memory each took three plates per donor, while CD8 naive took two and CD8 memory one.

This table comes from immunoSEQ multiplex PCR, and its TCRdb copy is limited to in-frame clones, with some not included. The sample consists of about 110,000 clones, roughly 70% of them appearing once. This CDR3 contains 14 residues. Germline values: CDR1 SNHLY, CDR2 FYNNEI. The V segment lost 6 bases and the J segment 5 bases; nucleotides outside the gene matches: 7. The V and J genes are TRBV2 and TRBJ1-5; 7 bases line up with TRBD1. This receptor was obtained from a woman aged 30 to 39 in good health. The specimen sequenced was memory CD8+ T cells sorted from blood. Subset noted: CD45RO+ cells pooled with CCR7-negative TemRA cells. For the CDR3, the DNA is TGTGCCAGCAGGGCGCCGGGACAGTATCAGCCCCAGCATTTT. Translating gives CASRAPGQYQPQHF.